The sequence of this T cell receptor (beta chain) was determined in a study of blood T cell repertoires in COVID-19 (dated by TCRdb to the early 2020s). With regard to the full study: The collaborator samples originated in the United States, Italy and Spain and spanned the acute and convalescent phases of COVID-19. The material from the prospective study consisted of cDNA or gDNA derived from T cells, B-cell-depleted T cells, or PBMCs. Where available, HLA class I and class II types were obtained from metadata supplied by the sample provider rather than from assay-based typing. The samples were drawn from two sources: the first 160 participants of the ongoing ImmuneRACE study, and over 1,000 subjects contributed by 6 global collaborators. Sample metadata almost always included a de-identified subject ID, COVID-19 status, age in years and sex. The repertoires were released in a freely available public database intended as a resource for research on the immune response to SARS-CoV-2. The dataset comprised deeply sampled blood TCRbeta repertoires from subjects exposed to, actively infected with, or recovered from COVID-19.

In the case of this clone: What antigen it recognizes has not been identified. One base away there is no much larger clone; base qualities are not given.

TCRbeta CDR3 regions were amplified from genomic DNA using the immunoSEQ Assay, a bias-controlled multiplex PCR. The published analysis was carried out like this. Nucleated cell counts per sample were estimated from amplification of reference gene primers within the assay. To quantify the absolute abundance of each unique TCRbeta CDR3 rearrangement, sequence reads were collapsed and filtered. For each sample, productive Simpson clonality was calculated as the square root of Simpson's diversity index over productive rearrangements. In TCRdb, the immuneACCESS table is reduced to in-frame sequences with V and J assigned. These tables do not hold every clone; where another copy was compared, an unresolved V gene accounts for under half, and the others remain unexplained. V, J and clone size are taken as reported in that table, and D and trimming were inferred from the DNA itself. The sample has 300,000 or so clones on record, 85% to 90% of them singletons. 1.3% of the sample rests with the top ten.

Collaborating institutions collected whole blood in K2EDTA tubes following their own protocols. For TCRbeta analysis, collaborators shipped samples as frozen whole blood, isolated PBMCs, or DNA extracted from either of those sample types. The paper's findings and limits, for the study overall: Clinical and demographic metadata were provided uncurated, with the amount varying by source and participant.

The V end gives up 3 bases and the J end 3 bases, leaving 13 bases in the junction not matched to a gene. CDR1 KGHSH and CDR2 LQKENI are derived from the germline V gene. Reading from cysteine to phenylalanine, the CDR3 counts 17 amino acids. Of the read, only the CDR3 DNA is kept; its 51 bases are in frame from base 1. The TCR sequence derives from a man between 65 and 85 years old with acute or convalescent COVID-19. The sample taken for sequencing was peripheral blood. The V gene is TRBV18 and the J gene is TRBJ2-7, and 8 junctional nucleotides match TRBD1. The CDR3 protein sequence reads: CASSPAQIGTGRYEQYF. The nucleotide sequence reads as follows: TGTGCCAGCTCACCCGCTCAAATTGGGACAGGCCGCTACGAGCAGTACTTC.